The present T cell receptor (beta chain) was sequenced within a study of OX40 agonist ivuxolimab in advanced cancers. Assay used: immunoSEQ multiplex PCR; TCRdb lists only in-frame clones, some missing. The sample has fewer than 55,000 clones, over 75% seen once; the top ten hold roughly 0.69%. Trimming shortened V by 2 bases and J by 5 bases, and 13 bases separated the two germline ends. Germline CDR1 reads MNHNY; CDR2 reads SVGAGI (reference sequence). CDR3 length: 14 residues. The chain has TRBV6-6 and TRBJ2-7; D gene unclear. The sequences come from CD4+ or CD8+ T cells sorted from blood, collected in a trial of the OX40 agonist ivuxolimab. This clonotype was sampled from an adult with an advanced solid tumor such as melanoma, head and neck, liver or kidney cancer. The CDR3 nucleotides are TGTGCCAGCAGTTACGGAATTTTGCGCCACGAGCAGTACTTC. Protein: CASSYGILRHEQYF.